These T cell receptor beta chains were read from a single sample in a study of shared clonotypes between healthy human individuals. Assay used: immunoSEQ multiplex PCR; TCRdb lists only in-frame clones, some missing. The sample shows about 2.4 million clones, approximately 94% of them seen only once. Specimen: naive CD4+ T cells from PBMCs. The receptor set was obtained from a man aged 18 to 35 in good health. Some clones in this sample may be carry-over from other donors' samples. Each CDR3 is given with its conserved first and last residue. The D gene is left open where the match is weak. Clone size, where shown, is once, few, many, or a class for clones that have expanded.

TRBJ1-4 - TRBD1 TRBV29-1 CSVAGTGVNEKLFF TGCAGCGTTGCCGGGACAGGGGTTAATGAAAAACTGTTTTTT
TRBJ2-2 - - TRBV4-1 CASSLWGAGNTGELFF TGCGCCAGCAGCCTGTGGGGGGCGGGAAACACCGGGGAGCTGTTTTTT
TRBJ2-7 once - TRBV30 CAWSVTGLDEQYF TGTGCCTGGAGTGTTACAGGGTTGGACGAGCAGTACTTC
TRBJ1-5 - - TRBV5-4 CASSLDGSNQPQHF TGTGCCAGCAGCCTGGACGGTAGCAATCAGCCCCAGCATTTT
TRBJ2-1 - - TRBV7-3 CASSLTGAGLAYNEQFF TGTGCCAGCAGCTTAACAGGGGCAGGGCTTGCCTACAATGAGCAGTTCTTC
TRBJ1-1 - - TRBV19 CASAGGYTEAFF TGTGCCAGCGCAGGTGGGTACACTGAAGCTTTCTTT
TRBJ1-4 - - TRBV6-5 CASSYNSGRGNEKLFF TGTGCCAGCAGTTACAATTCGGGTAGAGGAAATGAAAAACTGTTTTTT
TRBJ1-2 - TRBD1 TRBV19 CASHRVGQGYGYTF TGTGCCAGTCATCGGGTAGGACAGGGCTATGGCTACACCTTC
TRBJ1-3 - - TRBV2 CASCRESSGNTIYF TGTGCCAGCTGCAGGGAGAGCTCTGGAAACACCATATATTTT
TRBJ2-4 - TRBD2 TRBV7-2 CASSSRLAGAGNIQYF TGTGCCAGCAGCTCTCGACTAGCGGGAGCTGGAAACATTCAGTACTTC
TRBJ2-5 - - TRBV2 CASSESRVVQETQYF TGTGCCAGCAGTGAATCAAGGGTAGTACAAGAGACCCAGTACTTC
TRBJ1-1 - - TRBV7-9 CASSSRSAAPLEAFF TGTGCCAGCAGCTCCCGGAGCGCAGCGCCTCTTGAAGCTTTCTTT
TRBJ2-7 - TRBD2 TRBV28 CASSLMSGREGLNEQYF TGTGCCAGCAGTTTAATGTCTGGGCGGGAGGGCCTAAACGAGCAGTACTTC
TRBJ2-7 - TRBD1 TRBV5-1 CASSSYTGANYEQYF TGCGCCAGCAGCTCCTATACAGGGGCGAACTACGAGCAGTACTTC
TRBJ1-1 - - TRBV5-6 CASSFPGRAGSEAFF TGTGCCAGCAGCTTCCCGGGCAGAGCGGGTTCTGAAGCTTTCTTT
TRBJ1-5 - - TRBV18 CASSPAGNQPQHF TGTGCCAGCTCACCGGCAGGTAATCAGCCCCAGCATTTT
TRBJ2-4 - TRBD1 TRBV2 CASMIGGIAKNIQYF TGTGCCAGCATGATAGGGGGCATAGCCAAAAACATTCAGTACTTC
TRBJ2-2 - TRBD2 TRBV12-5 CASGLGTTNTGELFF TGTGCTAGTGGTTTAGGGACTACAAACACCGGGGAGCTGTTTTTT
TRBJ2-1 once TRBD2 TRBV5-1 CASSTGLAGGPNEQFF TGCGCCAGCAGCACGGGACTAGCGGGAGGGCCAAATGAGCAGTTCTTC
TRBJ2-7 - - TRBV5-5 CASGRVSGSYEQYF TGTGCCAGCGGACGAGTATCGGGCTCCTACGAGCAGTACTTC
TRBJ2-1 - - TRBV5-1 CASGRSYNEQFF TGCGCCAGCGGGAGGTCCTACAATGAGCAGTTCTTC
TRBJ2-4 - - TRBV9 CASSRDTLRENIQYF TGTGCCAGCAGTCGAGACACTCTCCGGGAAAACATTCAGTACTTC
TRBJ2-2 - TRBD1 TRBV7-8 CASSLLQGADTGELFF TGTGCCAGCAGCTTATTACAGGGGGCCGACACCGGGGAGCTGTTTTTT
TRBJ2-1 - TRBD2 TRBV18 CASSPGLAGVDEQFF TGTGCCAGCTCTCCGGGACTAGCGGGAGTAGATGAGCAGTTCTTC
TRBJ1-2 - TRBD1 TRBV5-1 CASSLGQGDGYTF TGCGCCAGCAGCTTGGGACAGGGGGACGGCTACACCTTC
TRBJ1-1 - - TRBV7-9 CASSLWPGAFF TGTGCCAGCAGCTTATGGCCCGGAGCTTTCTTT
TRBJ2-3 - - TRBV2 CASSTRDTGTDTQYF TGTGCCAGCAGTACCCGGGACACAGGCACAGATACGCAGTATTTT
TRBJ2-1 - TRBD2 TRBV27 CASSPISGRYNNEQFF TGTGCCAGCAGTCCGATTAGCGGGAGGTATAACAATGAGCAGTTCTTC
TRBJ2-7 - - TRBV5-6 CASSPRGWGEQYF TGTGCCAGCAGCCCTCGGGGTTGGGGCGAGCAGTACTTC
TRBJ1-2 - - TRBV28 CASSLRGRDYGYTF TGTGCCAGCAGTTTAAGGGGACGGGACTATGGCTACACCTTC
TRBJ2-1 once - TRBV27 CASSWLGDEQFF TGTGCCAGCAGTTGGCTTGGGGATGAGCAGTTCTTC
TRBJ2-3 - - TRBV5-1 CASSLLEYTDTQYF TGCGCCAGCAGCTTGTTGGAGTACACAGATACGCAGTATTTT
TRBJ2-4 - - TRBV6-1 CASSTRGPAKNIQYF TGTGCCAGCAGTACGAGGGGCCCGGCCAAAAACATTCAGTACTTC
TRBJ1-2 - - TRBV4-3 CASSPGGGFYGYTF TGCGCCAGCAGCCCCGGCGGCGGGTTCTATGGCTACACCTTC
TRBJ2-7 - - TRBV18 CASSPGRGDTYEQYF TGTGCCAGCTCACCAGGACGGGGGGACACCTACGAGCAGTACTTC
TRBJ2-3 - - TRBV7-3 CASSSTGYSTDTQYF TGTGCCAGCAGCTCGACAGGTTATAGCACAGATACGCAGTATTTT
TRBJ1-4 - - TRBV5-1 CASSTTGWETNEKLFF TGCGCCAGCAGCACAACAGGGTGGGAGACTAATGAAAAACTGTTTTTT
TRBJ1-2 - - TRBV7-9 CASSLVGQDGYTF TGTGCCAGCAGCTTAGTAGGCCAGGATGGCTACACCTTC
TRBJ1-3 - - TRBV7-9 CASSPQGLTGNTIYF TGTGCCAGCAGCCCGCAGGGGCTGACTGGAAACACCATATATTTT
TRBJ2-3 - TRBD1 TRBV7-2 CASSLGQGNTDTQYF TGTGCCAGCAGCCTTGGACAGGGGAACACAGATACGCAGTATTTT
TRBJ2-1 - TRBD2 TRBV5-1 CASSSASGVYNEQFF TGCGCCAGCAGCTCGGCTAGCGGGGTATACAATGAGCAGTTCTTC
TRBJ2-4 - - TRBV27 CASSLSSSGPLAKNIQYF TGTGCCAGCAGTTTATCGAGTAGCGGCCCTCTAGCCAAAAACATTCAGTACTTC
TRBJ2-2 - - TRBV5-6 CASSRRRAGELFF TGTGCCAGCAGCCGACGGAGGGCCGGGGAGCTGTTTTTT
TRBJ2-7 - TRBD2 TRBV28 CASSLGGVFLKAEYF TGTGCCAGCAGTTTGGGAGGGGTTTTTCTAAAAGCGGAGTACTTC